This entry is about one TCR beta chain. Clinical histories supplied by participants themselves formed the basis of cohort assignment. Each recovered donor of Cohort 3 presented with two negative PCRs, clearance, or symptom resolution. The data belong to a study of blood T cell repertoires in COVID-19. Study-wide context: Samples came from the United States, Italy and Spain, spanning acute and convalescent COVID-19.

Germline V gene data show CDR1 as MNHEY and CDR2 as SVGAGI. Unmatched junction bases numbered 7, after V lost 8 bases and J lost 3 bases. CDR3 size: 13 residues. The repertoire was sequenced with immunoSEQ multiplex PCR; TCRdb's copy has only in-frame clones and lacks some. The top ten clones hold about 15% of a sample with 160,000 or so clones, roughly 82% of them seen once. Sequenced sample: PBMCs or T cells enriched from blood (not recorded which). The genes are TRBV6-5 and TRBJ2-7; 7 bases match TRBD2. The source of this sequence is a man between 45 and 60 years old who had recovered from COVID-19. CDR3 protein: CASSPREVYEQYF. DNA of the CDR3: TGTGCCAGCTCGCCTCGGGAGGTCTACGAGCAGTACTTC.